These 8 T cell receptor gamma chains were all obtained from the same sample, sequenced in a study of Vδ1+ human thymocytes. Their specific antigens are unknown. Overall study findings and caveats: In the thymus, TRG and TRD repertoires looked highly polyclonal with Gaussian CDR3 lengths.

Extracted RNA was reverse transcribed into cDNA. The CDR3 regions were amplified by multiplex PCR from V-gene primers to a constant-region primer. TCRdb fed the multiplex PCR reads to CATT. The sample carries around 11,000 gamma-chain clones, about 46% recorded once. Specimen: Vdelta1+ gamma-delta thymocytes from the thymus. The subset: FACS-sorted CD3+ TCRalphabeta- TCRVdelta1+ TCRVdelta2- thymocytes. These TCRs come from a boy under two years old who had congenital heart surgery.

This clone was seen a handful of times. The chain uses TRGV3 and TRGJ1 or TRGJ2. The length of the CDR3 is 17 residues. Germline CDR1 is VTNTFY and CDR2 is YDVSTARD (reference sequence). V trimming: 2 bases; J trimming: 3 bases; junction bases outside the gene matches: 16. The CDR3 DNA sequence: TGTGCCACCTGGGACAAACGGTCCTCTGGGTTTTATTATAAGAAACTCTTT. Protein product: CATWDKRSSGFYYKKLF.

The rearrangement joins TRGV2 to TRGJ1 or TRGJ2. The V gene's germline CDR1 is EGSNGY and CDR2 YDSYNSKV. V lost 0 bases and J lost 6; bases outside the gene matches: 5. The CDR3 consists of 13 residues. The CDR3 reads CATWDGRRYKKLF. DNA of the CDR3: TGTGCCACCTGGGACGGGCGGCGTTATAAGAAACTCTTT.

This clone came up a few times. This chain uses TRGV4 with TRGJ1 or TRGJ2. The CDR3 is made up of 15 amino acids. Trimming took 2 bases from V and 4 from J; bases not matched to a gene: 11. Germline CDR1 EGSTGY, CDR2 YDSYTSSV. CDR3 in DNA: TGTGCCACCTGGGATGAAGGAGGGACATATTATAAGAAACTCTTT. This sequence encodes CATWDEGGTYYKKLF.

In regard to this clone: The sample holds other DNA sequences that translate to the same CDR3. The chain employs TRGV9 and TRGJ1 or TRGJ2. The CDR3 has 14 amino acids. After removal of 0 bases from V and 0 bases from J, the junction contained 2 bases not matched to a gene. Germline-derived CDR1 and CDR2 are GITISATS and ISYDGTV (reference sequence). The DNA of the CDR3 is TGTGCCTTGTGGGAGGTGCTGAATTATTATAAGAAACTCTTT. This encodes CALWEVLNYYKKLF.

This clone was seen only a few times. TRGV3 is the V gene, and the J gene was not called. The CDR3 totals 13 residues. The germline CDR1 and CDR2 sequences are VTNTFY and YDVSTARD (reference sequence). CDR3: CATWDRGGAEELF. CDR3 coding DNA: TGTGCCACCTGGGACAGAGGTGGGGCGGAGGAACTCTTT.

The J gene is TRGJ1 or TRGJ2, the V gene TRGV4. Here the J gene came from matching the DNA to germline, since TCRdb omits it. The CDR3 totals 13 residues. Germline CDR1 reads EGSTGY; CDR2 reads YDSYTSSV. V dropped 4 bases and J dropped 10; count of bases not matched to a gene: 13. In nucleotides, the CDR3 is TGTGCCACCTGGGACGGGCCGGGGGAGAAGAAACTCTTT. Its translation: CATWDGPGEKKLF.

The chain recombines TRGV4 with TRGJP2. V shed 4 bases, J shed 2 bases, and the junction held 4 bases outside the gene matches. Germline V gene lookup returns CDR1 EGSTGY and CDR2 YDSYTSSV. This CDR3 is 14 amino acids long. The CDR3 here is CATWEQSSDWIKTF. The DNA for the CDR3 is TGTGCCACCTGGGAGCAAAGTAGTGATTGGATCAAGACGTTT.

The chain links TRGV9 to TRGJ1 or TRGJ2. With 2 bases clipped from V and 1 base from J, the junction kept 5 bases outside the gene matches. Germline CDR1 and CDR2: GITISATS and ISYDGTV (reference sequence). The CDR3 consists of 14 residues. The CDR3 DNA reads TGTGCCTTGTGGGAGGACAGAAATTATTATAAGAAACTCTTT. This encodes CALWEDRNYYKKLF.